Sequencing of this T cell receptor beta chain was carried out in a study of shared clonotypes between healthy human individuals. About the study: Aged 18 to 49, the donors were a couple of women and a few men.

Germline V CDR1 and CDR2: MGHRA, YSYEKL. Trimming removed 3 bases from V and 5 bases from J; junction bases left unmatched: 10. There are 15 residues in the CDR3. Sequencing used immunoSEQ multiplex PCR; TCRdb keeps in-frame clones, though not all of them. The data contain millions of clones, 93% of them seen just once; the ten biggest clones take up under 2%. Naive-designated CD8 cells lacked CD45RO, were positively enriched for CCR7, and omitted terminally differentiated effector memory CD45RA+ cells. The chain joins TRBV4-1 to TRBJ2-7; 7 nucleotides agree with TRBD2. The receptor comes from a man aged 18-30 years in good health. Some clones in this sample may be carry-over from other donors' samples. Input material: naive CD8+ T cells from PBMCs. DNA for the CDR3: TGCGCCAGCAGCCAGGTGAGCGGGATGGCACACGAGCAGTACTTC. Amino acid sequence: CASSQVSGMAHEQYF.